This TCR beta chain was recorded in a study of T cells after yellow fever vaccination. Each CDR3 protein gets one entry after TCRdb re-called the 5' RACE reads with MiXCR. The sample records more than 90,000 distinct CDR3 sequences, roughly 7.9% being singletons. The CDR3 is made up of 15 amino acids. V shed 4 bases and J shed 0 bases, with 12 bases lying between them. CDR1 and CDR2 from the germline V gene are SGHRS and YFSETQ. This clonotype was detected many times. The source is a man aged 18-30 years who received the YFV17D yellow fever vaccine. The chain links TRBV5-1 to TRBJ2-3, with D perhaps matching TRBD1 or TRBD2 (5 bases each). Sample: CD4+ T cells sorted from PBMCs, taken around 45 days after the first yellow fever vaccination. CDR3 residues: CASSDRGPSTDTQYF. As DNA, the CDR3 is TGCGCCAGCAGCGATCGGGGACCTAGCACAGATACGCAGTATTTT.